This record looks at one T cell receptor beta chain sequence and its context. The target of this receptor is not known. Per-nucleotide qualities are absent, and no much larger clonotype sits a single base away. No treatment had been received by any patient before thyroid surgery. The study retrospectively analysed patient clinical samples collected from about 2012 to 2019 using T-cell receptor beta sequencing. This sample was taken from a study of metastatic and nonmetastatic thyroid tumors (dated by TCRdb to the early 2020s). For the wider study: For patients with malignant and with benign thyroid disease, the researchers compared repertoires between peripheral blood samples and tumor or nodule tissue samples. Findings and caveats that apply to the study as a whole: TCR beta diversity was reported as significantly higher in malignant tumors than in benign nodules, in both blood and tumor samples.

To prepare the library, PCR was applied. The run used an Illumina HiSeq 4000. The TCR beta-chain CDR3 region of each patient was profiled by high-throughput sequencing. The original pipeline was this. Drawing on CDR3 differences between clinicopathological groups, the researchers built a classifier meant to tell apart patients with distant-metastatic papillary thyroid cancer. To measure repertoire diversity the researchers used the Shannon index, while the Morisita-Horn index served to gauge how similar the tumor and blood repertoires were. In-frame beta chains were kept once TCRdb had trimmed the public reads at Q25 with fastp and called clones with MiXCR. Here the V and J calls rest on TCRdb's processing, not on the authors' analysis. Present in this sample are some 12,000 clones, less than 50% of which were seen just once. The ten largest clones capture about 17% of the sample. Trimming costs V 0 bases and J 4 bases, and their ends lie 17 bases apart. CDR1 SGHRS and CDR2 YFSETQ were looked up in the germline V gene. From the cysteine up to the phenylalanine, the CDR3 has a length of 17 residues. The only DNA kept is the CDR3, 51 bases in frame from the first base.

The TCR originated in a female donor with papillary thyroid cancer or a benign thyroid nodule (not recorded which). Some clones in this sample may be carry-over from other donors' samples. This chain joins TRBV5-1 to TRBJ1-3; a tentative D call is TRBD1 (5 bases match). The sequenced sample was tumor tissue. The CDR3 reads CASSLAGHRIGGNTIYF. The DNA is TGCGCCAGCAGCTTGGCTGGACATAGGATAGGAGGAAACACCATATATTTT.